The rows below give T cell receptor beta chains drawn from one sample of a study of blood T cell repertoires in COVID-19. Profiling relied on immunoSEQ multiplex PCR, and the TCRdb table lists in-frame clones only, not all of them. In the table there are almost 20,000 clones, over 85% of which are singletons. Input material: peripheral blood. The receptor source for this set is a woman between 45 and 60 years old with active COVID-19. CDR3s leave out the opening cysteine and the closing phenylalanine or tryptophan. Expanded clones get a size class; other rows say once, few or many, or leave the size out.

TRBV5-1	TRBJ1-4	11	-	ASSRTANEKLF
TRBV28	TRBJ1-3	15	-	ASSYMTGQSSGNTIY
TRBV2	TRBJ2-7	10	-	ASSGITYEQY
TRBV29-1	TRBJ2-1	11	-	SVGGSPYNEQF
TRBV4-1	TRBJ2-3	17	-	ASSQDFSASGSSTDTQY
TRBV19	TRBJ2-6	14	once	ASSIRGGIGANVLT
TRBV7-9	TRBJ2-7	11	-	ASSLGQGVEQY
TRBV5-4	TRBJ2-3	14	-	ASSFPGRAHTDTQY
TRBV27	TRBJ1-3	13	-	ASSLGGGQGNTIY
TRBV7-9	TRBJ2-7	14	-	ASSDGTAFPSYEQY
TRBV28	TRBJ1-5	14	-	ASREQGYISNQPQH
TRBV19	TRBJ1-3	13	-	ASTIQGARGNTIY
TRBV28	TRBJ1-6	13	-	ASSTGTELNSPLH
TRBV2	TRBJ1-3	9	-	ASSGGNTIY
TRBV27	TRBJ1-4	11	-	ASSSMPGEKLF
TRBV5-1	TRBJ2-7	13	-	ASSWGLADPYEQY
TRBV28	TRBJ1-2	12	once	ASSLGGTNYGYT
TRBV24-1	TRBJ2-1	14	-	ATSDWGSGRAHEQF
TRBV29-1	TRBJ1-2	11	-	SVDRDTNYGYT
TRBV27	TRBJ1-6	13	-	ASSFRRGNNSPLH
TRBV27	TRBJ2-7	14	-	ASSGRQGATDYEQY
TRBV6-5	TRBJ1-5	11	-	ASGPTGQRPQH
TRBV14	TRBJ2-7	14	-	ASSQVLTGENYEQY
TRBV9	TRBJ1-6	13	once	ASSPGVGGNSPLH
TRBV9	TRBJ2-5	14	-	ASSPTVSGSEETQY
TRBV18	TRBJ1-2	10	-	ASSSNRDGYT
TRBV28	TRBJ2-7	15	-	ASSGTSGLMVSYEQY
TRBV2	TRBJ1-2	12	-	ASSEARRAEGYT
TRBV15	TRBJ2-3	13	once	ATSSPIASIDTQY
TRBV7-7	TRBJ2-1	12	-	ASSTGTGGNEQF
TRBV7-8	TRBJ1-2	11	-	ASSSQDSYGYT
TRBV18	TRBJ1-1	14	-	ASSPRDRTVNTEAF
TRBV3-1/TRBV3-2	TRBJ2-1	14	-	ASSQRDRGAYNEQF
TRBV5-1	TRBJ1-3	12	once	ASSATVSGNTIY
TRBV6-6	TRBJ1-1	15	-	ASSRNYLPGGNTEAF
TRBV18	TRBJ1-1	12	-	ASSAGTGDTEAF
TRBV5-1	TRBJ2-1	12	-	ASRGGDRDNEQF
TRBV9	TRBJ1-1	12	-	ASSEGNRGTEAF
TRBV24-1	TRBJ2-1	14	once	ATSDLGRENANEQF
TRBV3-1/TRBV3-2	TRBJ2-7	10	-	ASSSTGGEQY
TRBV5-4	TRBJ2-2	17	-	ASSFLAGGPGANTGELF
TRBV28	TRBJ2-2	14	-	ASSSIGTSNTGELF
TRBV10-3	TRBJ1-3	11	-	AISDREGNTIY
TRBV5-1	TRBJ2-1	14	-	ASSLEATLGYNEQF
TRBV4-1	TRBJ2-2	15	-	ASSQAGTGGFTGELF
TRBV2	TRBJ2-3	13	-	ASSENRVETDTQY
TRBV19	TRBJ2-2	14	-	ASSITTGSNTGELF
TRBV5-1	TRBJ1-6	12	-	ASSLQGRNSPLH
TRBV6-5	TRBJ1-1	12	-	ASSDGTGDTEAF
TRBV15	TRBJ2-3	11	-	ATRVTGSDTQY
TRBV24-1	TRBJ2-5	14	-	ATSDSGTGDGETQY
TRBV11-2	TRBJ1-6	14	-	ASSRTGTGGGSPLH
TRBV29-1	TRBJ1-1	11	-	SVTDIRSTEAF
TRBV11-3	TRBJ1-1	12	-	ASSLQGSGTEAF
TRBV28	TRBJ1-4	11	once	ASSRVHNEKLF
TRBV30	TRBJ1-2	12	-	AWSVSGTGGGYT
TRBV3-1/TRBV3-2	TRBJ2-5	12	-	ASSLRGSQETQY
TRBV7-8	TRBJ1-5	11	-	ASSHTGNQPQH
TRBV28	TRBJ1-1	9	-	ASPRGGEAF